The rows below give T cell receptor beta chains drawn from one sample of a study of beta chain features in type 1 diabetes. Using immunoSEQ multiplex PCR, the repertoire was profiled, and TCRdb retains in-frame clones only, with some absent. The table lists approximately 730,000 clones, around 15% of them singletons. The sequenced material came from naive CD4+ T cells from blood. The receptor set was obtained from a man between 18 and 35 years old with type 1 diabetes. The CDR3 runs from the conserved cysteine through the conserved F or W. Fields, in order: clone size, J gene, D gene, V gene, CDR3 DNA, CDR3 protein. The D gene is left open where the match is weak. Clone size is not always given. Where it is, it says once, few, many or a class for expanded clones.

-,TRBJ1-2,TRBD1,TRBV25-1,TGTGCCAGCAGTGAAGGGGGTAGACAGGGCTATGGCTACACCTTC,CASSEGGRQGYGYTF
-,TRBJ2-1,-,TRBV25-1,TGTGCCAGCAGTGAATTCGGACAACAGAATGAGCAGTTCTTC,CASSEFGQQNEQFF
few,TRBJ2-1,-,TRBV10-3,TGTGCCATCGCAGGCGCCAATGAGCAGTTCTTC,CAIAGANEQFF
few,TRBJ2-7,-,TRBV13,TGTGCCAGCAGCTCCCCTAGGCCGGGGGAGGAGACGTACTTC,CASSSPRPGEETYF
few,TRBJ1-1,-,TRBV19,TGTGCCAGTAGTGGGGCCCTTGAAGCTTTCTTT,CASSGALEAFF
-,TRBJ2-1,TRBD2,TRBV15,TGTGCCACCAGCACCGACGGGGGGGCCAGGAATGAGCAGTTCTTC,CATSTDGGARNEQFF
few,TRBJ1-2,TRBD1,TRBV5-1,TGCGCCAGCAGCCGATCTGGACAGGGCGATGGCTACACCTTC,CASSRSGQGDGYTF
few,TRBJ2-3,-,TRBV30,TGTGCCTGGAGTGTAGTCACAGATACGCAGTATTTT,CAWSVVTDTQYF
few,TRBJ2-3,-,TRBV14,TGTGCCAGCAGCCCTTTAGGAGGGCCGATAGATACGCAGTATTTT,CASSPLGGPIDTQYF
few,TRBJ2-3,-,TRBV29-1,TGCAGCGTTGAAGGGCAGGGTCCAGATACGCAGTATTTT,CSVEGQGPDTQYF
-,TRBJ2-5,-,TRBV5-5,TGTGCCAGCAGCTTGGCGGGTCAGGGGAGGGAGACCCAGTACTTC,CASSLAGQGRETQYF
few,TRBJ1-2,-,TRBV6-5,TGTGCCAGCAGTTACTCTAGCCAGGGTGGCTATGGCTACACCTTC,CASSYSSQGGYGYTF
few,TRBJ2-2,-,TRBV18,TGTGCCAGCTCACCCAGGGATTTCGGGGAGCTGTTTTTT,CASSPRDFGELFF
-,TRBJ1-2,TRBD1,TRBV11-1,TGTGCCAGCAGCTTGGGACAGGGGGCCTACTATGGCTACACCTTC,CASSLGQGAYYGYTF
few,TRBJ2-7,-,TRBV14,TGTGCCAGCAGCCCGTTTGAAGGCGCCTACGAGCAGTACTTC,CASSPFEGAYEQYF
few,TRBJ2-1,-,TRBV5-1,TGCGCCAGCAGCTTGGATGCAGGGTCTGAGCAGTTCTTC,CASSLDAGSEQFF
few,TRBJ1-2,TRBD1,TRBV2,TGTGCCAGCAGTGACAGGGGGATGTATGGCTACACCTTC,CASSDRGMYGYTF
-,TRBJ1-1,-,TRBV7-2,TGTGCCAGCAGCTTAGGGGGGCCGAACACTGAAGCTTTCTTT,CASSLGGPNTEAFF
few,TRBJ2-1,TRBD1,TRBV6-5,TGTGCCAGTTCTACTCTTCAGGGGGATGAGCAGTTCTTC,CASSTLQGDEQFF
-,TRBJ2-3,TRBD1,TRBV6-1,TGTGCCGGCAGACAGGGCGCATTCACAGATACGCAGTATTTT,CAGRQGAFTDTQYF
few,TRBJ1-3,-,TRBV30,TGTGCCTGGAGTGTGGGCGTTGGAAACACCATATATTTT,CAWSVGVGNTIYF
few,TRBJ2-7,TRBD1,TRBV4-1,TGCGCCAGCAGCCAAACAGGGGGTCAGGCGTACGAGCAGTACTTC,CASSQTGGQAYEQYF
-,TRBJ2-7,TRBD1,TRBV7-9,TGTGCCAGCAGCACCGGACAGGGGGCCTACGAGCAGTACTTC,CASSTGQGAYEQYF
-,TRBJ1-1,-,TRBV7-2,TGTGCCAGCTTCGGAGGGGGGTTTGGAGGGAACACTGAAGCTTTCTTT,CASFGGGFGGNTEAFF
few,TRBJ1-6,TRBD1,TRBV7-9,TGTGCCAGCAGCCGTACAGGGGGCTCCTATAATTCACCCCTCCACTTT,CASSRTGGSYNSPLHF
-,TRBJ2-1,-,TRBV20-1,TGCAGTGCTAGTTTCTACAATGAGCAGTTCTTC,CSASFYNEQFF
few,TRBJ1-1,-,TRBV7-3,TGTGCCAGCAGGGATCTCAATTTACAATCGAACACTGAAGCTTTCTTT,CASRDLNLQSNTEAFF
few,TRBJ2-5,TRBD1,TRBV30,TGTGCCTGGAGTACCGGGACAGGGGGCGGTGGAGAGACCCAGTACTTC,CAWSTGTGGGGETQYF
-,TRBJ2-6,-,TRBV30,TGTGCCTGCCCTCCCCTTCCTAGTCACTCCGGGGCCAACGTCCTGACTTTC,CACPPLPSHSGANVLTF
-,TRBJ2-3,TRBD2,TRBV5-4,TGTGCCAGCAGTCCAACTAGCGGGGGGAGCACAGATACGCAGTATTTT,CASSPTSGGSTDTQYF
few,TRBJ1-6,TRBD1,TRBV28,TGTGCCAGCAGTCCCCCGGGACAGAGCAATTCACCCCTCCACTTT,CASSPPGQSNSPLHF
-,TRBJ2-2,-,TRBV5-4,TGTGCCAGCAGCCTAGGAGGGGCTAGCACCGGGGAGCTGTTTTTT,CASSLGGASTGELFF
-,TRBJ2-7,-,TRBV4-1,TGCGCCAGCAGGGCTCTACGGGGCAGCGACTACGAGCAGTACTTC,CASRALRGSDYEQYF
few,TRBJ2-2,-,TRBV10-3,TGTGCCATCAGTGGAAGACAGACGAACACCGGGGAGCTGTTTTTT,CAISGRQTNTGELFF
-,TRBJ1-6,-,TRBV7-2,TGTGCCTCCGGGCGGGGATATAATTCACCCCTCCACTTT,CASGRGYNSPLHF
few,TRBJ1-2,-,TRBV7-9,TGTGCCAGCAGCTTACCAGGGGACTATGGCTACACCTTC,CASSLPGDYGYTF
-,TRBJ1-2,-,TRBV6-5,TGTGCCAGCAGTTACCTACATCACTATGGCTACACCTTC,CASSYLHHYGYTF
-,TRBJ1-6,-,TRBV28,TGTGCCAGCAGTTTATTTCCGGAGGAGTATAATTCACCCCTCCACTTT,CASSLFPEEYNSPLHF
few,TRBJ2-4,-,TRBV5-6,TGTGCCAGCAGCTTGGACAGAGCCAAAAACATTCAGTACTTC,CASSLDRAKNIQYF
-,TRBJ1-4,-,TRBV10-1,TGCGCCAGCAGTGAGTCATGGGGAACTAATGAAAAACTGTTTTTT,CASSESWGTNEKLFF
few,TRBJ2-3,-,TRBV5-4,TGTGCCAGCAGCTTGAGTTCTGGGTCAGATACGCAGTATTTT,CASSLSSGSDTQYF
-,TRBJ2-5,-,TRBV6-1,TGTGCCAGCAGGGACCTCGGTGAGACCCAGTACTTC,CASRDLGETQYF
-,TRBJ2-2,-,TRBV27,TGTGCCAGCAGTTTACAGGGTTCTGGGTGGGAGCTGTTTTTT,CASSLQGSGWELFF
few,TRBJ2-1,-,TRBV9,TGTGCCAGCAGCGTAGTAGGGGTGATAGGCAATGAGCAGTTCTTC,CASSVVGVIGNEQFF
-,TRBJ2-6,-,TRBV5-4,TGTGCCAGCAGTCCGGACAGCTCTGGGGCCAACGTCCTGACTTTC,CASSPDSSGANVLTF
-,TRBJ1-1,-,TRBV29-1,TGCAGCGTTGAAGTATGGGCGGGGCCGAACACTGAAGCTTTCTTT,CSVEVWAGPNTEAFF
few,TRBJ2-2,-,TRBV29-1,TGCAGCGTTGTGGCAGGGGTGGGCAGCGGGGAGCTGTTTTTT,CSVVAGVGSGELFF
-,TRBJ2-3,-,TRBV7-6,TGTGCCAGCAGCGCCAGGACAGTCACAGATACGCAGTATTTT,CASSARTVTDTQYF
-,TRBJ1-1,-,TRBV7-9,TGTGCCAGCAGCCCCGTTAGCACTGAAGCTTTCTTT,CASSPVSTEAFF
-,TRBJ1-2,-,TRBV28,TGTGCCAGCAGTGCAGACTATGGCTACACCTTC,CASSADYGYTF
few,TRBJ2-2,TRBD1,TRBV10-3,TGTGCCATCAGTGAAAGGGACAGGGGATCCGGGGAGCTGTTTTTT,CAISERDRGSGELFF
few,TRBJ2-3,-,TRBV6-1,TGTGCCAGCAGTGTAGGACAGACTAGCACAGATACGCAGTATTTT,CASSVGQTSTDTQYF
-,TRBJ2-7,-,TRBV28,TGTGCCAGCACTAACCCGGGGGTAGACGAGCAGTACTTC,CASTNPGVDEQYF